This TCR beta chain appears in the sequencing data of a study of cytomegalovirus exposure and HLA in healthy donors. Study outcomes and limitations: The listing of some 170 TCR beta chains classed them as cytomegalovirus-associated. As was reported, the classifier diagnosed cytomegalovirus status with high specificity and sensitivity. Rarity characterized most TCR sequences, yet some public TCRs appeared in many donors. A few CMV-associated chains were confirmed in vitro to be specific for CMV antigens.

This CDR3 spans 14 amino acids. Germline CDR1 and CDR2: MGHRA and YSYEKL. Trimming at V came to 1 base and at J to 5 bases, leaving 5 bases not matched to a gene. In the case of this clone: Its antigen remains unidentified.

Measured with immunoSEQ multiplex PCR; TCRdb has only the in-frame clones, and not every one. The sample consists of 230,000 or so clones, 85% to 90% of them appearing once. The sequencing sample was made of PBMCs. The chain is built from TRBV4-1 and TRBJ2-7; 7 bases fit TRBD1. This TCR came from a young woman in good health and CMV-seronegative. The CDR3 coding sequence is TGCGCCAGCAGCCAAGGAACAGGGGTCCACGAGCAGTACTTC. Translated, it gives CASSQGTGVHEQYF.